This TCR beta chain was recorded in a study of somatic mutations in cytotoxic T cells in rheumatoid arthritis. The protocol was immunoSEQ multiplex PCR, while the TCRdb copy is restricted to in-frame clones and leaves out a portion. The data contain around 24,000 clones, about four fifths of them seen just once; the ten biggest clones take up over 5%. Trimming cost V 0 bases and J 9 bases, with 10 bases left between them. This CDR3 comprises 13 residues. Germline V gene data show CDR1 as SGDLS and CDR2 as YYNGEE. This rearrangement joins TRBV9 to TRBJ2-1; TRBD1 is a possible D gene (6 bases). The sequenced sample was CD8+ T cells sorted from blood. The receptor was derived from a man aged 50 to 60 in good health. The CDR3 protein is CASSVAGESEQFF. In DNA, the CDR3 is TGTGCCAGCAGCGTAGCAGGGGAGAGTGAGCAGTTCTTC.